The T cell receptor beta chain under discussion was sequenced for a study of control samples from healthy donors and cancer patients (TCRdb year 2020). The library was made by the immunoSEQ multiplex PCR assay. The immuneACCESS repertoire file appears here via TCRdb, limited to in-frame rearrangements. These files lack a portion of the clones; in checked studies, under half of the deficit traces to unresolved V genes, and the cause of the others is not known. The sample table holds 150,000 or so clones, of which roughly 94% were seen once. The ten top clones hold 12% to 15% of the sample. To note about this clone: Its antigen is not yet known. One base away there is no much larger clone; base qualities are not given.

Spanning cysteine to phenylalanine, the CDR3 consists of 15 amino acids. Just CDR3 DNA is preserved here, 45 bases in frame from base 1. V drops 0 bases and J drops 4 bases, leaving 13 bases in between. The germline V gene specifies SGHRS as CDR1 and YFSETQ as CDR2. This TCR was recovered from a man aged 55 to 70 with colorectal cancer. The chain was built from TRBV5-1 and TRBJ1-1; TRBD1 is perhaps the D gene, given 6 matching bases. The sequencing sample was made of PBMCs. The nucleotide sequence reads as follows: TGCGCCAGCAGCTTGGCAGGGGCTGTAGTCACTGAAGCTTTCTTT. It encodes CASSLAGAVVTEAFF.